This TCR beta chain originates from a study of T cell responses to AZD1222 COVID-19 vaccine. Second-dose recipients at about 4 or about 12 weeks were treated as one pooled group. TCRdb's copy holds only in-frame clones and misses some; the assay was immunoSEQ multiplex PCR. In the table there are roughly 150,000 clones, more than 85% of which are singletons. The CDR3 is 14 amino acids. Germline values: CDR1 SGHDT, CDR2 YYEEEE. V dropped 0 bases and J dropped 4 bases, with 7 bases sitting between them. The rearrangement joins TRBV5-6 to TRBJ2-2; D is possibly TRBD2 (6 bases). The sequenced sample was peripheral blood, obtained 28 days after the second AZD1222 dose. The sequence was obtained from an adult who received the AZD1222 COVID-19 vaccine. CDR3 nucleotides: TGTGCCAGCAGCTTGGGGCGGGGCACCGGGGAGCTGTTTTTT. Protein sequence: CASSLGRGTGELFF.